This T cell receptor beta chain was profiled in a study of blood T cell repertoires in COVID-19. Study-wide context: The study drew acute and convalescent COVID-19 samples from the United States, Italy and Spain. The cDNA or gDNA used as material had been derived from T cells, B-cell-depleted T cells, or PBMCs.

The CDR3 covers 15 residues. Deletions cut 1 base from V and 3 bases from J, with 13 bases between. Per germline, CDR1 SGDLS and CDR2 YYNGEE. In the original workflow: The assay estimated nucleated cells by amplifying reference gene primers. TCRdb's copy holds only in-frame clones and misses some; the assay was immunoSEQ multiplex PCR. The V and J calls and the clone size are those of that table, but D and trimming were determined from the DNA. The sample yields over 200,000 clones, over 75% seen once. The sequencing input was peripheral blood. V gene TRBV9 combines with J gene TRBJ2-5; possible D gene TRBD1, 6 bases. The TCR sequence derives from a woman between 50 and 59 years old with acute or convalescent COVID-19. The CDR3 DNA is TGTGCCAGCAGCGTAACGGCCCAGGGGAAAGAGACCCAGTACTTC. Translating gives CASSVTAQGKETQYF.